Listed below are T cell receptor beta chains from one sample, sequenced in a study of beta chain features in type 1 diabetes. This table comes from immunoSEQ multiplex PCR, and its TCRdb copy is limited to in-frame clones, with some not included. This sample has 150,000 to 200,000 clones; 7.5% to 9.5% occur once, and the top ten carry approximately 2.3%. Source material: central memory CD4+ T cells from blood. Receptors were obtained from a woman younger than 30 in good health. CDR3s include the opening cysteine and the closing phenylalanine or tryptophan. Fields, in order: CDR3 protein, CDR3 DNA, J gene, V gene, D gene, clone size. The D gene is left open where the match is weak. The size of a clone is reported for some rows only, either as once, few or many, or as a class for expanded clones.

cdr3_aa: CSAGEDVRTLGTGELFF
cdr3_nt: TGCAGCGCCGGGGAGGACGTCCGTACTCTCGGGACCGGGGAGCTGTTTTTT
j_call: TRBJ2-2
v_call: TRBV29-1
d_call: .
clone_size: few

cdr3_aa: CASSPQGVQYF
cdr3_nt: TGTGCCAGCTCACCCCAGGGGGTGCAGTACTTC
j_call: TRBJ2-7
v_call: TRBV18
d_call: TRBD1
clone_size: few

cdr3_aa: CASSNDRANNEQFF
cdr3_nt: TGTGCCAGCAGCAACGACAGGGCTAACAATGAGCAGTTCTTC
j_call: TRBJ2-1
v_call: TRBV7-9
d_call: TRBD1
clone_size: few

cdr3_aa: CASSVEGVTDTQYF
cdr3_nt: TGTGCCAGCAGCGTAGAAGGGGTCACAGATACGCAGTATTTT
j_call: TRBJ2-3
v_call: TRBV9
d_call: .
clone_size: .

cdr3_aa: CASGSRDRASSYNEQFF
cdr3_nt: TGTGCTAGTGGTTCCCGGGACAGGGCGAGCTCCTACAATGAGCAGTTCTTC
j_call: TRBJ2-1
v_call: TRBV12-5
d_call: TRBD1
clone_size: .

cdr3_aa: CASSPRQGPSEVGELFF
cdr3_nt: TGCGCCAGCTCCCCCCGCCAAGGACCGTCGGAGGTTGGGGAGCTGTTTTTT
j_call: TRBJ2-2
v_call: TRBV4-1
d_call: .
clone_size: .

cdr3_aa: CASSRERTSTEQYF
cdr3_nt: TGTGCCAGCAGCCGGGAGCGGACTAGTACCGAGCAGTACTTC
j_call: TRBJ2-7
v_call: TRBV4-2
d_call: TRBD2
clone_size: many

cdr3_aa: CASSVGGPRVNEQFF
cdr3_nt: TGTGCCAGCAGCGTAGGGGGTCCCAGGGTAAATGAGCAGTTCTTC
j_call: TRBJ2-1
v_call: TRBV9
d_call: .
clone_size: many

cdr3_aa: CASTPQAGGPYEQYF
cdr3_nt: TGTGCCAGCACCCCGCAGGCGGGAGGGCCTTACGAGCAGTACTTC
j_call: TRBJ2-7
v_call: TRBV2
d_call: TRBD2
clone_size: .

cdr3_aa: CASSPGDFQETQYF
cdr3_nt: TGTGCCAGCTCACCGGGAGACTTTCAGGAGACCCAGTACTTC
j_call: TRBJ2-5
v_call: TRBV18
d_call: .
clone_size: many

cdr3_aa: CASSLDMGQGQETQYF
cdr3_nt: TGTGCCAGCAGCTTAGATATGGGACAGGGCCAAGAGACCCAGTACTTC
j_call: TRBJ2-5
v_call: TRBV11-2
d_call: TRBD1
clone_size: .

cdr3_aa: CSAERGGKLFF
cdr3_nt: TGCAGTGCCGAAAGAGGTGGTAAACTGTTTTTT
j_call: TRBJ1-4
v_call: TRBV20-1
d_call: .
clone_size: .

cdr3_aa: CASSLDGRYGYTF
cdr3_nt: TGTGCCAGCAGCTTAGACGGTCGGTATGGCTACACCTTC
j_call: TRBJ1-2
v_call: TRBV7-9
d_call: .
clone_size: .

cdr3_aa: CASSLSKRTSTDTQYF
cdr3_nt: TGCGCCAGCAGCTTGTCAAAGCGGACTAGCACAGATACGCAGTATTTT
j_call: TRBJ2-3
v_call: TRBV5-1
d_call: .
clone_size: .

cdr3_aa: CASSLEGWTSDRTQYF
cdr3_nt: TGCGCCAGCAGCTTGGAGGGTTGGACTAGCGATCGGACCCAGTACTTC
j_call: TRBJ2-5
v_call: TRBV5-1
d_call: TRBD2
clone_size: once

cdr3_aa: CASKGGSYNEQFF
cdr3_nt: TGCGCCAGCAAAGGGGGCTCCTACAATGAGCAGTTCTTC
j_call: TRBJ2-1
v_call: TRBV10-2
d_call: .
clone_size: few

cdr3_aa: CASSPSDRDEAFF
cdr3_nt: TGCGCCAGCAGCCCTTCGGACAGGGATGAAGCTTTCTTT
j_call: TRBJ1-1
v_call: TRBV5-1
d_call: TRBD1
clone_size: .

cdr3_aa: CASSDSGSPANTIYF
cdr3_nt: TGTGCCAGCAGTGACAGCGGCAGCCCGGCAAACACCATATATTTT
j_call: TRBJ1-3
v_call: TRBV2
d_call: .
clone_size: many

cdr3_aa: CASSGEGNTEAFF
cdr3_nt: TGTGCCAGCAGTGGAGAGGGCAACACTGAAGCTTTCTTT
j_call: TRBJ1-1
v_call: TRBV2
d_call: .
clone_size: few

cdr3_aa: CASSIRIENIQYF
cdr3_nt: TGTGCCAGTAGTATCAGGATTGAAAACATTCAGTACTTC
j_call: TRBJ2-4
v_call: TRBV19
d_call: .
clone_size: .

cdr3_aa: CASSPPTVNEAFF
cdr3_nt: TGTGCCAGCTCACCACCAACAGTTAATGAAGCTTTCTTT
j_call: TRBJ1-1
v_call: TRBV18
d_call: .
clone_size: once

cdr3_aa: CASSYSWTERGYIQYF
cdr3_nt: TGTGCCAGCAGTTACTCGTGGACAGAGCGTGGGTACATTCAGTACTTC
j_call: TRBJ2-4
v_call: TRBV6-5
d_call: .
clone_size: .

cdr3_aa: CAWRVLADTQYF
cdr3_nt: TGTGCCTGGAGAGTATTAGCGGATACGCAGTATTTT
j_call: TRBJ2-3
v_call: TRBV30
d_call: .
clone_size: few

cdr3_aa: CASSYSSREMSYTF
cdr3_nt: TGTGCCAGCAGTTACTCGAGCAGGGAAATGAGCTACACCTTC
j_call: TRBJ1-2
v_call: TRBV6-5
d_call: .
clone_size: few

cdr3_aa: CASSLTGTGSGYTF
cdr3_nt: TGTGCCAGCAGCTTAACCGGGACAGGGAGCGGCTACACCTTC
j_call: TRBJ1-2
v_call: TRBV7-9
d_call: TRBD1
clone_size: few

cdr3_aa: CASSQGTGDYGYTF
cdr3_nt: TGCGCCAGCAGCCAAGGTACAGGGGACTATGGCTACACCTTC
j_call: TRBJ1-2
v_call: TRBV4-1
d_call: TRBD1
clone_size: .

cdr3_aa: CASRGAGRGYGYTF
cdr3_nt: TGTGCCAGCAGGGGGGCTGGTCGGGGCTATGGCTACACCTTC
j_call: TRBJ1-2
v_call: TRBV13
d_call: .
clone_size: .

cdr3_aa: CASSEIQGLRENTEAFF
cdr3_nt: TGCGCCAGCAGTGAAATCCAGGGGCTGAGGGAAAACACTGAAGCTTTCTTT
j_call: TRBJ1-1
v_call: TRBV10-2
d_call: .
clone_size: .

cdr3_aa: CASSLPRTSGGHEQYF
cdr3_nt: TGTGCCAGCAGCTTACCCCGGACTAGCGGGGGCCACGAGCAGTACTTC
j_call: TRBJ2-7
v_call: TRBV11-2
d_call: TRBD2
clone_size: many

cdr3_aa: CASSPTARQTYGYTF
cdr3_nt: TGCGCCAGCAGCCCGACAGCCAGGCAGACCTATGGCTACACCTTC
j_call: TRBJ1-2
v_call: TRBV4-3
d_call: .
clone_size: .

cdr3_aa: CAISGDLNQPQHF
cdr3_nt: TGTGCCATCAGTGGCGATCTCAATCAGCCCCAGCATTTT
j_call: TRBJ1-5
v_call: TRBV10-3
d_call: .
clone_size: .

cdr3_aa: CASSSHGTDYGYTF
cdr3_nt: TGTGCCAGCAGCTCACACGGGACAGACTATGGCTACACCTTC
j_call: TRBJ1-2
v_call: TRBV7-9
d_call: TRBD1
clone_size: few

cdr3_aa: CASSLSNLGAVNTEAFF
cdr3_nt: TGCGCCAGCAGCCTATCGAACCTTGGGGCAGTGAACACTGAAGCTTTCTTT
j_call: TRBJ1-1
v_call: TRBV4-1
d_call: .
clone_size: few

cdr3_aa: CASSLNGGTEAFF
cdr3_nt: TGTGCCAGCAGCTTAAACGGGGGAACTGAAGCTTTCTTT
j_call: TRBJ1-1
v_call: TRBV7-9
d_call: .
clone_size: .

cdr3_aa: CASSLRGRGSYGYTF
cdr3_nt: TGTGCCAGCAGTTTAAGGGGGCGAGGGTCCTATGGCTACACCTTC
j_call: TRBJ1-2
v_call: TRBV27
d_call: TRBD1
clone_size: .

cdr3_aa: CASRHSGGRTGELFF
cdr3_nt: TGTGCCAGCAGGCATTCAGGGGGTCGGACCGGGGAGCTGTTTTTT
j_call: TRBJ2-2
v_call: TRBV6-6
d_call: TRBD1
clone_size: .

cdr3_aa: CAWSLTGFSGNTIYF
cdr3_nt: TGTGCCTGGAGTCTGACAGGGTTCTCTGGAAACACCATATATTTT
j_call: TRBJ1-3
v_call: TRBV30
d_call: TRBD1
clone_size: .

cdr3_aa: CASSGDRAGNTIYF
cdr3_nt: TGTGCCAGCTCTGGGGACAGGGCTGGAAACACCATATATTTT
j_call: TRBJ1-3
v_call: TRBV18
d_call: TRBD1
clone_size: few

cdr3_aa: CASSQDRGTGNSPLHF
cdr3_nt: TGCGCCAGCAGCCAAGATAGGGGGACAGGGAATTCACCCCTCCACTTT
j_call: TRBJ1-6
v_call: TRBV4-1
d_call: TRBD1
clone_size: many

cdr3_aa: CASSYGAHTEAFF
cdr3_nt: TGTGCCAGCAGTTACGGGGCCCACACTGAAGCTTTCTTT
j_call: TRBJ1-1
v_call: TRBV6-5
d_call: .
clone_size: .

cdr3_aa: CAWSFRTLSYEQYF
cdr3_nt: TGTGCCTGGAGTTTCAGGACACTCTCCTACGAGCAGTACTTC
j_call: TRBJ2-7
v_call: TRBV30
d_call: .
clone_size: few

cdr3_aa: CAWSSGTGAGYTF
cdr3_nt: TGTGCCTGGAGTTCTGGGACAGGGGCTGGCTACACCTTC
j_call: TRBJ1-2
v_call: TRBV30
d_call: TRBD1
clone_size: .

cdr3_aa: CATRDKDRSSYEQYF
cdr3_nt: TGTGCCACCAGAGACAAGGACAGGAGCTCCTACGAGCAGTACTTC
j_call: TRBJ2-7
v_call: TRBV19
d_call: TRBD1
clone_size: few

cdr3_aa: CASSLQGESPLHF
cdr3_nt: TGTGCCAGCAGCTTACAGGGTGAATCACCCCTCCACTTT
j_call: TRBJ1-6
v_call: TRBV7-9
d_call: .
clone_size: .

cdr3_aa: CASSQDLMGHTGGEQFF
cdr3_nt: TGCGCCAGCAGCCAAGATCTAATGGGACACACAGGGGGTGAGCAGTTCTTC
j_call: TRBJ2-1
v_call: TRBV4-3
d_call: TRBD1
clone_size: .

cdr3_aa: CASSEQGSTDTQYF
cdr3_nt: TGTGCCAGCAGTGAACAGGGCTCCACAGATACGCAGTATTTT
j_call: TRBJ2-3
v_call: TRBV25-1
d_call: .
clone_size: few

cdr3_aa: CASSATKNTEAFF
cdr3_nt: TGTGCCAGCAGTGCAACAAAGAACACTGAAGCTTTCTTT
j_call: TRBJ1-1
v_call: TRBV2
d_call: .
clone_size: few

cdr3_aa: CASSRDSNTEAFF
cdr3_nt: TGTGCCAGCTCTAGGGACAGCAACACTGAAGCTTTCTTT
j_call: TRBJ1-1
v_call: TRBV11-3
d_call: TRBD1
clone_size: .

cdr3_aa: CASSLASERGGSDTQYF
cdr3_nt: TGTGCCAGCAGCTTGGCCTCCGAGCGGGGGGGCTCAGATACGCAGTATTTT
j_call: TRBJ2-3
v_call: TRBV5-6
d_call: TRBD2
clone_size: few

cdr3_aa: CAWNSGSGGETQYF
cdr3_nt: TGTGCCTGGAATAGCGGGAGCGGGGGAGAGACCCAGTACTTC
j_call: TRBJ2-5
v_call: TRBV30
d_call: TRBD2
clone_size: few

cdr3_aa: CASSLFGGVYNEQFF
cdr3_nt: TGTGCCAGCAGCTTATTCGGGGGGGTGTACAATGAGCAGTTCTTC
j_call: TRBJ2-1
v_call: TRBV7-2
d_call: TRBD2
clone_size: few